One and the same sample provided the 8 T cell receptor beta chains below, sequenced in a study of technical replicates of blood from a few donors. Sequenced by immunoSEQ multiplex PCR; TCRdb stores in-frame clones only, minus some. The sample contains approximately 93,000 clones, about 93% of which appear only once. Sequenced material: T cells isolated from PBMCs. Receptors were obtained from a human donor in good health.

The CDR3 loop reads CASSLGLRASTDTQYF. In DNA form, the CDR3 reads TGTGCCAGCAGCTTAGGGTTGCGGGCCAGCACAGATACGCAGTATTTT. V and J are TRBV7-9 and TRBJ2-3; maybe TRBD2 (5 bases). This CDR3 spans 16 amino acids. The V gene's germline CDR1 is SEHNR and CDR2 FQNEAQ (reference sequence). Trimming shortened V by 1 base and J by 0 bases, and 11 bases separated the two germline ends.

The chain couples TRBV7-9 to TRBJ1-2, with 8 positions matching TRBD1. Germline trimming cut 1 base from V and 2 bases from J; bases unmatched to any gene: 12. This CDR3 has 18 residues. Germline V CDR1 and CDR2: SEHNR, FQNEAQ (reference sequence). For the CDR3, the DNA is TGTGCCAGCAGCTTAGTCGCGGCCCCGCAGGGGGCCAACTATGGCTACACCTTC. It encodes CASSLVAAPQGANYGYTF. Variable domain in full (rest from reference TRBV7-9 and TRBJ1-2): DTGVSQNPRHKITKRGQNVTFRCDPISEHNRLYWYRQTLGQGPEFLTYFQNEAQLEKSRLLSDRFSAERPKGSFSTLEIQRTEQGDSAMYLCASSLVAAPQGANYGYTFGSGTRLTVV.

This clone was recorded only once. The chain has TRBV6-1 and TRBJ1-1; the D gene is possibly TRBD1 (6 bases). This CDR3 has 15 residues. V was trimmed by 4 bases and J by 4 bases, leaving 16 bases between them. The germline V gene encodes CDR1 MNHNS and CDR2 SASEGT. The CDR3 bases are TGTGCCAGCAGTGTTTCAGGGGTCGGAGGCACTGAAGCTTTCTTT. Translating gives CASSVSGVGGTEAFF.

V and J are TRBV18 and TRBJ1-3, with 7 positions matching TRBD1. This CDR3 region has 15 residues. The V gene's germline CDR1 is KGHSH and CDR2 LQKENI. After removal of 4 bases from V and 3 bases from J, the junction contained 6 bases not matched to a gene. CDR3 amino acids: CASSQSRDSGNTIYF. Written as DNA, the CDR3 is TGTGCCAGCTCACAAAGCAGGGACAGTGGAAACACCATATATTTT.

The chain couples TRBV27 to TRBJ1-1; 9 nucleotides match TRBD1. Unmatched junction bases numbered 4, after V lost 2 bases and J lost 6 bases. The germline V gene encodes CDR1 MNHEY and CDR2 SMNVEV (reference sequence). CDR3 size: 14 residues. The CDR3 loop reads CASSLAGQGPEAFF. Here the CDR3 DNA reads TGTGCCAGCAGTTTAGCGGGACAGGGACCTGAAGCTTTCTTT.

The chain employs TRBV15 and TRBJ2-1; perhaps TRBD2 as D (6 bases). This CDR3 contains 18 residues. The ends were cut back, 8 bases at V and 2 bases at J, with 25 bases in the middle. CDR1 and CDR2 from the germline V gene are LNHNV and YYDKDF (reference sequence). Written as DNA, the CDR3 is TGTGCCACCCACGGGCGTGGGGGGACGGGGCTCCCCTACAATGAGCAGTTCTTC. Its translation: CATHGRGGTGLPYNEQFF.

The chain joins TRBV11-2 to TRBJ1-4; no clear D. Germline V gives CDR1 SGHAT, CDR2 FQNNGV. The CDR3 sequence is 14 residues long. V lost 5 bases and J 3 bases, leaving 10 bases between the germline ends. CDR3 nucleotide sequence: TGTGCCAGCAGCCCGAGGGCGGCTAATGAAAAACTGTTTTTT. Its protein is CASSPRAANEKLFF.

This sequence joins TRBV19 and TRBJ1-1; 12 bases fit TRBD1. Trimming cost V 6 bases and J 5 bases; bases outside gene matches: 13. The CDR3 has 17 residues. Germline V CDR1 and CDR2: LNHDA, SQIVND (reference sequence). CDR3 DNA: TGTGCCAGTAGCCTTGGTAGGGGACAGGGGGCATTAACTGAAGCTTTCTTT. Translation: CASSLGRGQGALTEAFF.